This TCR beta chain was sequenced for a study of Graves' ophthalmopathy and Graves' hyperthyroidism. The CDR3 contains 15 residues. Between the trimmed V and J ends, which lost 2 bases and 1 base, there was a span of 11 bases. This clonotype was seen repeatedly, ten times or more. Its target is unknown. Amplifying from RNA transcripts, the study obtained TCR beta CDR3 regions. The library came from an HTBI-primed first-round RT-PCR and a second-round multiplex PCR. TCRdb ran MiXCR on the multiplex PCR reads and lists one entry per CDR3 protein. The data contain roughly 500,000 distinct CDR3 sequences, around an eighth of them singletons. Ineligible for inclusion were patients with other autoimmune diseases, uncontrolled infections, pregnancy or lactation. Findings of the study overall: A model built from 13 signatures distinguished ophthalmopathy from stable hyperthyroidism with roughly 90% sensitivity and approximately 82% specificity. Most thyroid clonotypes expanded beyond 0.001 frequency were also found in blood.

The sequenced sample consisted of blood. V is TRBV12-3 or TRBV12-4 and J is TRBJ1-1, with a possible D match to TRBD1 (6 bases). This sequence originates from a woman aged 25 to 39 with Graves' ophthalmopathy. CDR3 region: CASSLSRGGNTEAFF. The CDR3 coding sequence is TGTGCCAGCAGTTTAAGTCGAGGGGGGAACACTGAAGCTTTCTTT.